Described below is a single T cell receptor (beta chain) sequence and its context. The data are from a study of blood T cell repertoires in COVID-19. Turning to the study itself: The United States, Italy and Spain were the sources of the acute and convalescent COVID-19 samples. T cells, B-cell-depleted T cells, or PBMCs provided the cDNA or gDNA that served as material.

This CDR3 is built from 15 residues. Germline loops: CDR1 ENHRY, CDR2 SYGVKD. V was clipped by 0 bases and J by 2 bases, with 11 bases between them. Some clones are missing from TCRdb's copy, which holds only in-frame ones; the method was immunoSEQ multiplex PCR. The sample includes about 400,000 clones, 88% seen only once; the top ten take roughly 2%. What was sequenced was PBMCs or T cells enriched from blood (not recorded which). The sequence derives from a woman between 40 and 55 years old with acute COVID-19. The rearrangement joins TRBV10-3 to TRBJ2-7; no clear D. The CDR3 nucleotides are TGTGCCATCAGTGAGTCGAATGGGCTACCCTACGAGCAGTACTTC. Its translation is CAISESNGLPYEQYF.